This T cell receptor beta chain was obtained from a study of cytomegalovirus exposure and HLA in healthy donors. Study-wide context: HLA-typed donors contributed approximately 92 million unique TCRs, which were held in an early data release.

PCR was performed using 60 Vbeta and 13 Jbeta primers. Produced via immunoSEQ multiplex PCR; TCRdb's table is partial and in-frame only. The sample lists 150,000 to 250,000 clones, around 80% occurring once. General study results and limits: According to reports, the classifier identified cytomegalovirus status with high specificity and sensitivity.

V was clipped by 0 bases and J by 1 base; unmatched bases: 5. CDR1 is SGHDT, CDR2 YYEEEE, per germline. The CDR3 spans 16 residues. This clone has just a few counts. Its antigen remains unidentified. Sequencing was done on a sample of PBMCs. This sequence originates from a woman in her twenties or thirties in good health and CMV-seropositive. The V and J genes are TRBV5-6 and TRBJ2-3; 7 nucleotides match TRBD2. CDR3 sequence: CASSLGSLAGTDTQYF. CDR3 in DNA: TGTGCCAGCAGCTTGGGCAGTCTAGCGGGCACAGATACGCAGTATTTT.